Below, 25 T cell receptor beta chains from the same sample are listed, as sequenced in a study of cytomegalovirus exposure and HLA in healthy donors (dated by TCRdb to 2015 to 2018). The library was generated by the immunoSEQ multiplex PCR assay. For the multiplex PCR, a mixture combining 60 forward primers for TCR Vbeta segments and 13 reverse primers for TCR Jbeta segments was used. Entries here come from immuneACCESS through TCRdb and include only in-frame sequences with V and J called. Some clones fail to appear in such tables; in the studies checked, an unresolved V gene covers under half of the shortfall, and the cause of the remainder is unknown. In this sample the table shows around 170,000 clones, roughly 85% of which occur a single time. The ten largest clones add up to 0.69% of the sample. The sample consisted of PBMCs. Source of these receptors: a middle-aged woman in good health and CMV-seronegative.

This chain joins TRBV6-6 and TRBJ2-1, with TRBD1 identical over 9 bases. Germline values: CDR1 MNHNY, CDR2 SVGAGI (reference sequence). The CDR3 extends over 14 amino acids. The ends lost 5 bases at V and 12 bases at J; junction bases unmatched: 11. CDR3 region: CASSPPGQGLGQFF. CDR3 nucleotides: TGTGCCAGCAGTCCCCCGGGACAGGGATTGGGGCAGTTCTTC.

V and J are TRBV5-1 and TRBJ1-1, with 7 bases lining up with TRBD1. This CDR3 is 13 amino acids long. Germline loops: CDR1 SGHRS, CDR2 YFSETQ. J gave up 5 bases and V 5 bases, and 6 bases lay outside the gene matches. In nucleotides, the CDR3 is TGCGCCAGCAGAAGGGGGCTTGTGACTGAAGCTTTCTTT. This codes for CASRRGLVTEAFF.

The chain combines TRBV27 with TRBJ2-5; the D is unclear. V lost 5 bases, J lost 3 bases, and 4 bases lay in between. CDR3 length: 11 residues. Germline CDR1 and CDR2: MNHEY and SMNVEV (reference sequence). CDR3 residues: CASSPEETQYF. The CDR3 DNA reads TGTGCCAGCAGTCCCGAAGAGACCCAGTACTTC.

The rearrangement links TRBV6-5 to TRBJ2-7; 10 bases are a match to TRBD2. The junction had 4 bases not matched to a gene; V was cut back by 5 bases and J by 0 bases. The CDR3 consists of 15 residues. CDR1 is MNHEY and CDR2 is SVGAGI in the germline V gene. The CDR3 region has the DNA TGTGCCAGCAGTACGGCTAGCGGGGGCTCCTACGAGCAGTACTTC. Its translation: CASSTASGGSYEQYF.

About this clone itself: Other DNA sequences of this sample code for an identical CDR3. The chain joins TRBV6-1 to TRBJ1-5, with a tentative D call TRBD1 (5 bases). V dropped 4 bases and J dropped 3 bases, with 13 bases sitting between them. CDR1 and CDR2 (germline): MNHNS, SASEGT. The CDR3 extends over 15 amino acids. CDR3 sequence (DNA): TGTGCCAGCAGTGGACAGCGGGGGAACAATCAGCCCCAGCATTTT. It is translated as CASSGQRGNNQPQHF.

This sequence joins TRBV27 and TRBJ2-5; 7 positions agree with TRBD1. The CDR3 spans 15 residues. J gave up 4 bases and V 0 bases, and 5 bases lay outside the gene matches. CDR1 is MNHEY, CDR2 SMNVEV, per germline (reference sequence). CDR3 protein: CASSLSHRGSETQYF. Here the CDR3 DNA reads TGTGCCAGCAGTTTATCTCACAGGGGATCAGAGACCCAGTACTTC.

This clone appeared a few times. The chain has TRBV6-1 and TRBJ2-7; D uncertain. The V gene's germline CDR1 is MNHNS and CDR2 SASEGT. The V gene lost 4 bases and the J gene lost 4 bases, with 8 bases spanning the gap. The CDR3 is 12 amino acids. In nucleotides, the CDR3 is TGTGCCAGCAGTGGAGCCAGTTACGAGCAGTACTTC. Its protein product is CASSGASYEQYF.

The chain employs TRBV18 and TRBJ1-1; TRBD1 might be the D (6 bases). The CDR3 covers 18 residues. Germline values: CDR1 KGHSH, CDR2 LQKENI. V was pared by 3 bases and J by 11 bases, with 31 bases between. DNA for the CDR3: TGTGCCAGCTCACCGCGTCTTAGGACAGACTCGATGGGTGAGGAGGCTTTCTTT. Its protein is CASSPRLRTDSMGEEAFF.

The chain recombines TRBV5-1 with TRBJ2-5; TRBD2 agrees at 8 bases. Germline CDR1 reads SGHRS; CDR2 reads YFSETQ. The J segment lost 3 bases and the V segment lost 6 bases, leaving 10 bases of the junction unmatched. The CDR3 is 15 residues long. Here the CDR3 reads CASTLVGLAEETQYF. The CDR3 DNA follows: TGCGCCAGCACCTTAGTTGGACTAGCAGAAGAGACCCAGTACTTC.

This chain links TRBV29-1 with TRBJ1-4, with D perhaps TRBD1 (6 bases). V was clipped by 6 bases and J by 7 bases, with 15 bases between them. The CDR3 loop spans 13 amino acids. Germline V gene data show CDR1 as SQVTM and CDR2 as ANQGSEA. The CDR3 here is CSVRDTWGEKLFF. As DNA, the CDR3 is TGCAGCGTCCGGGACACCTGGGGTGAAAAACTGTTTTTT.

This clone was seen once. The CDR3 region is CASSQAGGRANTEAFF. The CDR3 nucleotides read TGTGCCAGCAGCCAAGCGGGGGGGAGGGCAAACACTGAAGCTTTCTTT. The V gene is TRBV4-2, the J gene TRBJ1-1; tentatively, D is TRBD1 (5 bases). Per germline, CDR1 LGHNA and CDR2 YNFKEQ. V shed 1 base and J shed 2 bases, with 14 bases lying between them. The CDR3 consists of 16 residues.

The chain uses TRBV13 and TRBJ2-3; TRBD2 matches at 7 bases. J gave up 4 bases and V 4 bases, and 17 bases lay outside the gene matches. The CDR3 extends over 18 amino acids. Germline V gene sequence: CDR1 PRHDT, CDR2 FYEKMQ (reference sequence). DNA of the CDR3: TGTGCCAGCAGCTCATACGCGATGCAGCGGGATTTGTCAGATACGCAGTATTTT. Its protein product is CASSSYAMQRDLSDTQYF. Supplemented by reference TRBV13 and TRBJ2-3, the full variable domain reads AAGVIQSPRHLIKEKRETATLKCYPIPRHDTVYWYQQGPGQDPQFLISFYEKMQSDKGSIPDRFSAQQFSDYHSELNMSSLELGDSALYFCASSSYAMQRDLSDTQYFGPGTRLTVL.

This chain uses TRBV6-5 with TRBJ2-5; a possible D gene is TRBD1 (6 bases). CDR1 is MNHEY and CDR2 is SVGAGI in the germline V gene. Between the trimmed V and J ends, which lost 2 bases and 5 bases, there was a span of 15 bases. The CDR3 runs to 15 residues. The CDR3 protein is CASSYEIQGSETQYF. CDR3 in DNA: TGTGCCAGCAGTTACGAGATTCAGGGGAGCGAGACCCAGTACTTC.

V usage is TRBV13 and J usage is TRBJ1-3; 7 bases agree with TRBD1. This CDR3 is built from 15 residues. Trimming at V came to 0 bases and at J to 6 bases, leaving 5 bases not matched to a gene. Germline V lookup: CDR1 PRHDT, CDR2 FYEKMQ (reference sequence). CDR3 protein: CASSLGQGNLNTIYF. CDR3 bases: TGTGCCAGCAGCTTAGGACAGGGGAATTTAAACACCATATATTTT.

This clone was recorded only once. This chain links TRBV5-1 with TRBJ1-1, with no clear D. There are 15 residues in the CDR3. The V gene's germline CDR1 is SGHRS and CDR2 YFSETQ. V was pared by 0 bases and J by 4 bases, with 13 bases between. This CDR3 is CASSLESLRSTEAFF. The DNA for the CDR3 is TGCGCCAGCAGCTTGGAGTCGCTGAGGAGCACTGAAGCTTTCTTT. Together with reference TRBV5-1 and TRBJ1-1, the CDR3 gives the full variable domain: KAGVTQTPRYLIKTRGQQVTLSCSPISGHRSVSWYQQTPGQGLQFLFEYFSETQRNKGNFPGRFSGRQFSNSRSEMNVSTLELGDSALYLCASSLESLRSTEAFFGQGTRLTVV.

This chain connects TRBV28 to TRBJ1-4; D unresolved. CDR1 is MDHEN and CDR2 is SYDVKM in the germline V gene. V was clipped by 8 bases and J by 9 bases, with 7 bases between them. The CDR3 loop spans 10 amino acids. The CDR3 loop is CASLEKKLFF. As DNA, the CDR3 is TGTGCCAGCCTTGAGAAAAAACTGTTTTTT.

The genes are TRBV5-6 and TRBJ2-7; 7 positions match TRBD1. The CDR3 consists of 16 residues. The V gene end was trimmed by 3 bases and the J gene end by 6 bases; junction bases not matched to a gene: 15. Germline CDR1 SGHDT, CDR2 YYEEEE. CDR3 residues: CASSSVGDRVSGEQYF. CDR3 nucleotides: TGTGCCAGCAGCTCCGTGGGAGACAGGGTTTCGGGCGAGCAGTACTTC.

This chain uses TRBV30 with TRBJ1-6; 7 positions match TRBD1. J was trimmed by 4 bases and V by 8 bases; bases with no gene match: 5. Germline V lookup: CDR1 GTSNPN, CDR2 SVGIG (reference sequence). The CDR3 covers 13 residues. The CDR3 spells CAGAGQYNSPLHF. The CDR3 bases are TGTGCCGGGGCGGGACAGTATAATTCACCCCTCCACTTT.

V and J are TRBV5-6 and TRBJ1-2; 7 bases line up with TRBD1. Germline lookup yields CDR1 SGHDT and CDR2 YYEEEE. J was trimmed by 4 bases and V by 4 bases; bases with no gene match: 7. This CDR3 spans 14 amino acids. In DNA form, the CDR3 reads TGTGCCAGCAGCGGGACAGACGGGGGCTATGGCTACACCTTC. Amino acid sequence: CASSGTDGGYGYTF. Together with reference TRBV5-6 and TRBJ1-2, the CDR3 gives the full variable domain: DAGVTQSPTHLIKTRGQQVTLRCSPKSGHDTVSWYQQALGQGPQFIFQYYEEEERQRGNFPDRFSGHQFPNYSSELNVNALLLGDSALYLCASSGTDGGYGYTFGSGTRLTVV.

The chain couples TRBV5-1 to TRBJ2-5; D is possibly TRBD1 (6 bases). The CDR3 is 14 amino acids. V lost 4 bases, J lost 1 base, and 11 bases lay in between. Germline CDR1 SGHRS, CDR2 YFSETQ. CDR3 DNA sequence: TGCGCCAGCAGCCCTCTGGGGGCCCAAGAGACCCAGTACTTC. This gives the protein CASSPLGAQETQYF.

This clone was recorded once. This chain's CDR3 is CASSLGMVRPLHF. The CDR3 nucleotides read TGTGCCAGCAGCTTAGGAATGGTGCGGCCCCTCCACTTT. The rearrangement joins TRBV13 to TRBJ1-6; D uncertain. V lost 0 bases to trimming and J lost 13 bases, with 10 bases between them. Germline V CDR1 and CDR2: PRHDT, FYEKMQ (reference sequence). This CDR3 region has 13 residues. The full variable domain, in which reference TRBV13 and TRBJ1-6 provide the parts outside the CDR3, is AAGVIQSPRHLIKEKRETATLKCYPIPRHDTVYWYQQGPGQDPQFLISFYEKMQSDKGSIPDRFSAQQFSDYHSELNMSSLELGDSALYFCASSLGMVRPLHFGNGTRLTVT.

The V and J genes are TRBV28 and TRBJ2-5; TRBD2 matches at 7 bases. With 2 bases clipped from V and 1 base from J, the junction kept 7 bases outside the gene matches. This CDR3 contains 16 residues. Germline CDR1 MDHEN, CDR2 SYDVKM. The CDR3 DNA follows: TGTGCCAGCAGTTTAAGCTCGGGACTACTCCAAGAGACCCAGTACTTC. This gives the protein CASSLSSGLLQETQYF.

The genes are TRBV18 and TRBJ2-7, with 10 bases lining up with TRBD2. The CDR3 is 16 amino acids. The trim removed 1 base at V and 3 bases at J, leaving 6 bases unmatched. In germline, CDR1 is KGHSH, CDR2 LQKENI. CDR3 sequence reads: CASSPLFKREGYEQYF. In nucleotides, the CDR3 is TGTGCCAGCTCACCACTTTTCAAGCGGGAGGGCTACGAGCAGTACTTC.

The chain joins TRBV13 to TRBJ1-1; unclear D gene. Trimming took 0 bases from V and 1 from J, leaving 6 bases between them. The CDR3 extends over 14 amino acids. Germline V gene data show CDR1 as PRHDT and CDR2 as FYEKMQ (reference sequence). CDR3 bases: TGTGCCAGCAGCTTAGGACGGAGGAACACTGAAGCTTTCTTT. Amino acids: CASSLGRRNTEAFF.

The V gene is TRBV30, the J gene TRBJ2-1, with a weak D call TRBD2 (6 bases). Deletions cut 5 bases from V and 8 bases from J, with 19 bases between. The germline V gene encodes CDR1 GTSNPN and CDR2 SVGIG (reference sequence). CDR3 length equals 14 residues. The CDR3 region is CAWDAGQGRHEQFF. CDR3 bases: TGTGCCTGGGATGCGGGGCAGGGTCGGCATGAGCAGTTCTTC.